Detailed here is one T cell receptor (beta chain). The clone's antigen remains unknown. It has no much larger one-base neighbor in the sample; base qualities were not kept. Ficoll-Paque density gradient centrifugation was used to isolate PBMCs. The data belong to a study of T-cell memory formation after mild COVID-19 (TCRdb year 2021). Study-level background: Most TCR sequence clusters were specific to one of the two donors. The cohort comprised two young, previously healthy adult volunteers, one female and one male. In a couple of donors, T-cell clones that expanded and contracted after mild COVID-19 were tracked by sequencing TCRalpha and TCRbeta repertoires over time.

Including the terminal cysteine and phenylalanine, the CDR3 comprises 17 residues. Here the CDR3 DNA is all that survives: 51 bases in frame from base 1. The germline V gene provides CDR1 SGHRS and CDR2 YFSETQ. V is trimmed back by 0 bases and J by 0 bases, and the junction contains 7 bases that no gene match accounts for. Overall study outcomes, separate from this receptor: Contracting CD4+ clones were located mainly in the CM and EM memory subsets, whereas CD8+ clones were found to be enriched in EMRA. The study covered only a couple of mild cases, and larger cohorts including severe cases with pre-infection samples were considered necessary. SARS-CoV-2 specificity of the second-wave clones peaking on day 37 was not confirmed. Some responding clones were found in pre-infection memory, which suggests that pre-existing cross-reactive memory T cells took part in the SARS-CoV-2 response. Balanced CD4/CD8 phenotypes were observed for clones contracting from day 15 to 85, whereas a bias towards CD4+ was observed for a second wave of clones expanding from day 15 to 37.

The sequencer listed for this sample is Illumina NovaSeq 6000. TCRalpha and TCRbeta cDNA libraries were built by 5'RACE with constant-segment primers, adding sample barcodes and unique molecular identifiers. RNA was extracted from every sample with Trizol reagent. Libraries were amplified in two PCR steps, with a second sample barcode and Illumina TruSeq adapters added in the second step. The libraries were sequenced on an Illumina NovaSeq using 2 x 150 bp paired-end reads. For the original study's pipeline: Reads were demultiplexed and collapsed into UMI-guided consensus sequences with migec v1.2.7. Using mixcr v2.1.11, UMI consensuses were aligned to TRA and TRB V and J templates and then assembled into clonotypes. Clonotypes were classified as expanded or contracted when called significant by both edgeR and NoisET, with noise models trained on biological replicates. edgeR calls used a false discovery rate-adjusted p below 0.01 and a log2 fold-change threshold of 1. As an exploratory analysis of dynamics, PCA with hierarchical clustering was applied to max-normalized trajectories of the 1000 most abundant clonotypes. Separately sequenced CD4+ and CD8+ repertoires were used to assign the CD4 or CD8 phenotype of responding clones. The public sequencing data were trimmed at Q25 with fastp and processed into clonotypes with MiXCR by TCRdb, which kept only in-frame beta chains. Here each entry gathers all rows of one CDR3 protein and keeps the most common genes and DNA. What appears here as the V and J calls and clone size reflects TCRdb's work, not the paper's. Counted in this sample were 400,000 or so distinct CDR3 sequences; 15% to 20% of them appeared once. 8.4% of the sample comes from the top ten.

Sequenced: PBMCs or a T cell subset sorted from them (not recorded which). The clonotype was recovered from an adult woman who had mild COVID-19 (a few samples of this study predate the infection). The sample titles of this study are shuffled in the database, so cell type and time point are left out; the donor was told from shared clones. The chain couples TRBV5-1 to TRBJ1-1, with 8 junctional bases fitting TRBD1. CDR3 region: CASSLGQGASVNTEAFF. The sequenced DNA is TGCGCCAGCAGCTTGGGTCAGGGGGCATCGGTGAACACTGAAGCTTTCTTT. With all but the CDR3 taken from the reference TRBV5-1 and TRBJ1-1 genes, the full variable domain is: KAGVTQTPRYLIKTRGQQVTLSCSPISGHRSVSWYQQTPGQGLQFLFEYFSETQRNKGNFPGRFSGRQFSNSRSEMNVSTLELGDSALYLCASSLGQGASVNTEAFFGQGTRLTVV.